This TCR beta chain was sequenced in a study of T cell responses to AZD1222 COVID-19 vaccine. Overall study context: Second doses that came at about 4 or about 12 weeks were put together.

This CDR3 comprises 15 residues. Per the germline V gene, CDR1 is SGHTA and CDR2 is FQGNSA. V was clipped by 2 bases and J by 3 bases, with 14 bases between them. Measured with immunoSEQ multiplex PCR; TCRdb has only the in-frame clones, and not every one. Found here are about 88,000 clones, approximately 88% of them singletons; the top ten hold about 3.7%. Whole-study results and caveats: Rises in breadth and depth of Spike-specific TCRs came after two AZD1222 doses. Regions 160-218 and 743-854 dominated among vaccine-associated CD4 TCRs spanning spike.

About this clone itself: The antigen remains unidentified.

The specimen was peripheral blood, collected on day 0 of AZD1222 vaccination. The clonotype was recovered from an adult in good health. The chain joins TRBV7-2 to TRBJ2-7; TRBD2 might be the D (6 bases). The CDR3: CASSLYWLASYEQYF. As DNA, the CDR3 is TGTGCCAGCAGCTTATACTGGCTAGCGAGCTACGAGCAGTACTTC.